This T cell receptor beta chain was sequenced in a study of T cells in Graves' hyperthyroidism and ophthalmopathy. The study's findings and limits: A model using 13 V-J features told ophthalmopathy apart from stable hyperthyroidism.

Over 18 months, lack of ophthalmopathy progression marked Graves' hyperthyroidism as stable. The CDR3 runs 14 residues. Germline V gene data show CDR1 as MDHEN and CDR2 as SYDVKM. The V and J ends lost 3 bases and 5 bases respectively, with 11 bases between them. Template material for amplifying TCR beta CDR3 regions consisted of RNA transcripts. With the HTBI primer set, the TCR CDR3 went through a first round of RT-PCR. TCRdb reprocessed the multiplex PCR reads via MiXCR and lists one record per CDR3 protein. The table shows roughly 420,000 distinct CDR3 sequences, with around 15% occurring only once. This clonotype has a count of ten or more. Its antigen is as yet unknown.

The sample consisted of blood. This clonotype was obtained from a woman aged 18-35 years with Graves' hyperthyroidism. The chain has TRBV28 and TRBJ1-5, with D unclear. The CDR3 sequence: CASSFWGYDQPQHF. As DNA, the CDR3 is TGTGCCAGCAGTTTCTGGGGTTACGATCAGCCCCAGCATTTT.